The present T cell receptor (beta chain) was sequenced within a study of T cell repertoires in cytomegalovirus infection. The study, taken as a whole, reports: Identification of carriers of CMV plus the relevant HLA was achieved through cumulative public TCR beta family frequency.

As regards this clonotype: What it binds is not known.

CDR3 size: 12 residues. CDR1 is MGHDK, CDR2 SYGVNS, per germline. V was clipped by 5 bases and J by 0 bases, with 4 bases between them. TCRdb passed the reads through MiXCR, listing each CDR3 protein once. The sample lists 110,000 or so distinct CDR3 sequences, 30% to 35% occurring once. The sequenced sample was CD8+ T cells from cultured PBMCs, obtained from culture after CMV antigen stimulation. This TCR came from a human donor in good health (CMV status not recorded). Some clones in this sample may be carry-over from other donors' samples. This rearrangement joins TRBV25-1 to TRBJ2-5, with D hard to call. The CDR3 nucleotides are TGTGCCAGCAGTACCCACCAAGAGACCCAGTACTTC. This translates into CASSTHQETQYF. The full variable domain, its missing parts supplied by reference TRBV25-1 and TRBJ2-5, is EADIYQTPRYLVIGTGKKITLECSQTMGHDKMYWYQQDPGMELHLIHYSYGVNSTEKGDLSSESTVSRIRTEHFPLTLESARPSHTSQYLCASSTHQETQYFGPGTRLLVL.